This T cell receptor beta chain was obtained from a study of T cells in Graves' hyperthyroidism and ophthalmopathy. Findings and limits, study-wide: From stable hyperthyroidism, ophthalmopathy was set apart by a 13 V-J model. Blood held most thyroid clonotypes expanded above 0.001 frequency.

Amplification of TCR beta CDR3 regions was performed using RNA transcripts as template. Carried out on the TCR CDR3, a first-round RT-PCR used the HTBI primer set. MiXCR was run by TCRdb on the multiplex PCR reads, yielding one entry per CDR3 protein. The table records about 570,000 distinct CDR3 sequences, around 42% of them present only once. V lost 5 bases to trimming and J lost 1 base; unmatched junction nucleotides: 6. This CDR3 is 16 amino acids long. The germline CDR1 and CDR2 sequences are SGHTA and FQGTGA. This clonotype was counted a single time. Its antigen is undetermined. The sample consisted of peripheral blood or thyroid tissue (not recorded which). This TCR was sampled from an adult woman with Graves' disease, either hyperthyroidism or ophthalmopathy (not recorded which). The chain recombines TRBV7-3 with TRBJ2-3; 10 bases match TRBD2. This chain's CDR3 is CASSLLAGEGTDTQYF. The CDR3 DNA follows: TGTGCCAGCAGCCTTCTAGCGGGAGAGGGCACAGATACGCAGTATTTT.